The rows below give T cell receptor beta chains drawn from one sample of a study of shared clonotypes between healthy human individuals. Repertoires were generated with immunoSEQ multiplex PCR, while TCRdb's copy carries only in-frame clones and drops some. The sample yields a few hundred thousand clones, 60% to 80% seen once. The sample comprised memory CD4+ T cells sorted from blood. All receptors come from a man aged 25-45 years in good health. CDR3s include the opening cysteine and the closing phenylalanine or tryptophan. A D gene is named only where the DNA matches it firmly. The listing skips clone size in some rows; elsewhere it reads once, few, many or a size class.

d_call	clone_size	v_call	j_call	cdr3_aa	cdr3_nt
TRBD1	few	TRBV28	TRBJ1-5	CASSRDRGDQPQHF	TGTGCCAGCAGCCGGGACAGAGGGGATCAGCCCCAGCATTTT
TRBD1	.	TRBV18	TRBJ1-1	CASSAGQANTEAFF	TGTGCCAGCTCAGCGGGACAGGCAAACACTGAAGCTTTCTTT
TRBD2	.	TRBV30	TRBJ2-3	CAWSSLAGGKSDTQYF	TGTGCCTGGAGCTCACTAGCGGGAGGGAAATCAGATACGCAGTATTTT
TRBD1	.	TRBV5-1	TRBJ1-1	CASSLGQGGTEAFF	TGCGCCAGCAGCTTGGGACAGGGAGGCACTGAAGCTTTCTTT
.	few	TRBV29-1	TRBJ2-2	CSVESSVRGAGELFF	TGCAGCGTTGAATCGAGCGTGAGGGGTGCCGGGGAGCTGTTTTTT
TRBD2	.	TRBV4-3	TRBJ2-1	CASSQDPIHSGRAGNEQFF	TGCGCCAGCAGCCAAGATCCGATTCATAGCGGGAGGGCTGGGAATGAGCAGTTCTTC
TRBD1	.	TRBV27	TRBJ2-7	CASTQSGQGRLYEQYF	TGTGCCAGCACTCAGTCGGGACAGGGGCGTTTATACGAGCAGTACTTC
TRBD2	.	TRBV5-1	TRBJ2-2	CASSALAGVKTGELFF	TGCGCCAGCAGCGCTTTAGCGGGAGTAAAAACCGGGGAGCTGTTTTTT
TRBD1	once	TRBV6-5	TRBJ1-1	CASSYSRQGSEAFF	TGTGCCAGCAGTTACTCCCGACAGGGTTCTGAAGCTTTCTTT
.	.	TRBV5-1	TRBJ2-5	CASSLGGGETQYF	TGCGCCAGCAGCTTAGGAGGGGGAGAGACCCAGTACTTC
.	.	TRBV7-2	TRBJ2-7	CASSLRDFSRYEQYF	TGTGCCAGCAGCTTGAGGGACTTCTCCCGGTACGAGCAGTACTTC
.	.	TRBV7-2	TRBJ2-2	CASSPPGEQDTGELFF	TGTGCCAGCAGCCCCCCCGGGGAACAGGACACCGGGGAGCTGTTTTTT
.	.	TRBV6-5	TRBJ2-7	CASSGPILYEQYF	TGTGCCAGCAGCGGCCCGATACTCTACGAGCAGTACTTC
.	few	TRBV5-1	TRBJ2-3	CASSWGDTQYF	TGCGCCAGCAGCTGGGGAGATACGCAGTATTTT
TRBD2	.	TRBV7-2	TRBJ2-2	CASSFPGTSRAGELFF	TGTGCCAGCAGCTTCCCCGGGACTAGCCGGGCCGGGGAGCTGTTTTTT
TRBD1	.	TRBV5-1	TRBJ1-2	CASSLGQGRLGYTF	TGCGCCAGCAGCTTGGGACAGGGTCGTCTTGGCTACACCTTC
TRBD2	.	TRBV10-2	TRBJ2-2	CASRGLAATGELFF	TGCGCCAGCAGGGGACTAGCGGCCACCGGGGAGCTGTTTTTT
TRBD1	few	TRBV7-2	TRBJ2-3	CASSLRAGGRADTQYF	TGTGCCAGCAGCTTACGGGCAGGGGGAAGGGCAGATACGCAGTATTTT
.	.	TRBV5-1	TRBJ2-7	CASSLGLHYEQYF	TGCGCCAGCAGCTTGGGGCTACACTACGAGCAGTACTTC
.	.	TRBV7-8	TRBJ2-7	CASSSRGSGYEQYF	TGTGCCAGCAGCTCGAGGGGTAGCGGCTACGAGCAGTACTTC
TRBD2	.	TRBV6-4	TRBJ2-3	CASSASGPSTDTQYF	TGTGCCAGCAGCGCTAGCGGGCCTAGCACAGATACGCAGTATTTT
.	few	TRBV5-1	TRBJ1-1	CASTGQSGMNTEAFF	TGCGCCAGCACCGGACAGTCAGGTATGAACACTGAAGCTTTCTTT
.	once	TRBV7-9	TRBJ1-5	CASSPTWGDQPQHF	TGTGCCAGCAGCCCCACTTGGGGAGATCAGCCCCAGCATTTT
.	.	TRBV7-2	TRBJ2-7	CASEGKVPYEQYF	TGTGCCAGCGAGGGAAAGGTACCCTACGAGCAGTACTTC
TRBD1	.	TRBV18	TRBJ2-1	CASSPRQGRENEQFF	TGTGCCAGCTCACCACGACAGGGAAGGGAGAATGAGCAGTTCTTC
.	.	TRBV28	TRBJ2-1	CASSLSFSYNEQFF	TGTGCCAGCAGTTTAAGTTTCTCCTACAATGAGCAGTTCTTC
TRBD1	.	TRBV2	TRBJ1-5	CASTTLGGYQPQHF	TGTGCCAGCACCACGCTAGGGGGCTATCAGCCCCAGCATTTT
TRBD1	few	TRBV6-1	TRBJ2-5	CASSRQTGSQETQYF	TGTGCCAGCAGCCGTCAGACAGGGAGCCAAGAGACCCAGTACTTC
.	.	TRBV7-3	TRBJ2-7	CASSLGAGAYEQYF	TGTGCCAGCAGCTTAGGGGCAGGGGCCTACGAGCAGTACTTC
.	.	TRBV7-9	TRBJ2-7	CASSLVLDDEQYF	TGTGCCAGCAGCTTAGTCCTAGACGACGAGCAGTACTTC
TRBD2	.	TRBV10-2	TRBJ2-2	CASSESSLGLARAF	TGCGCCAGCAGTGAGTCGAGTTTAGGACTAGCGCGTGCTTTT
.	.	TRBV5-1	TRBJ1-4	CASSLDPASEKLFF	TGCGCCAGCAGCTTGGACCCAGCCAGTGAAAAACTGTTTTTT
.	.	TRBV25-1	TRBJ1-5	CASSDGTYSNQPQHF	TGTGCCAGCAGTGACGGTACCTATAGCAATCAGCCCCAGCATTTT
.	.	TRBV28	TRBJ2-7	CASREQATYEQYF	TGTGCCAGCCGGGAACAAGCGACGTACGAGCAGTACTTC
.	.	TRBV30	TRBJ2-5	CAWSVTASETQYF	TGTGCCTGGAGTGTAACGGCGAGTGAGACCCAGTACTTC
TRBD1	few	TRBV10-3	TRBJ1-5	CAIRPDRDQPQHF	TGTGCCATCAGGCCCGACAGGGATCAGCCCCAGCATTTT
.	many	TRBV28	TRBJ1-1	CASSSPGRMNTEAFF	TGTGCCAGCAGTTCACCGGGACGGATGAACACTGAAGCTTTCTTT
.	.	TRBV7-9	TRBJ2-1	CASSSKNRAKVGEQFF	TGTGCCAGCAGCTCTAAGAACAGGGCTAAGGTCGGTGAGCAGTTCTTC
.	once	TRBV28	TRBJ1-2	CASSLRNYGYTF	TGTGCCAGCAGTTTAAGGAACTATGGCTACACCTTC
.	.	TRBV7-2	TRBJ1-5	CASSLGLKAGLDQPQHF	TGTGCCAGCAGCTTAGGATTGAAAGCAGGGCTCGATCAGCCCCAGCATTTT
.	.	TRBV6-1	TRBJ2-3	CASSVTTPDTQYF	TGTGCCAGCAGTGTCACTACTCCAGATACGCAGTATTTT
.	.	TRBV6-5	TRBJ1-1	CASSFRMNTEAFF	TGTGCCAGCAGTTTTCGTATGAACACTGAAGCTTTCTTT
.	few	TRBV7-3	TRBJ2-7	CASSSDPTHYYEQYF	TGTGCCAGCAGCTCTGACCCGACACACTACTACGAGCAGTACTTC
.	.	TRBV2	TRBJ2-4	CASISGLGVAKNIQYF	TGTGCCAGCATATCGGGATTGGGAGTAGCCAAAAACATTCAGTACTTC
TRBD1	.	TRBV5-5	TRBJ1-2	CASTTTGSYGYTF	TGTGCCAGCACCACGACAGGGTCCTATGGCTACACCTTC
TRBD1	.	TRBV27	TRBJ2-1	CASSLSGTAYNEQFF	TGTGCCAGCAGTTTATCGGGGACAGCCTACAATGAGCAGTTCTTC
TRBD2	.	TRBV28	TRBJ2-7	CASSFGGSGTYEQYF	TGTGCCAGCAGTTTTGGCGGGAGTGGAACCTACGAGCAGTACTTC
.	.	TRBV10-2	TRBJ2-7	CASSEARQTEQYF	TGCGCCAGCAGTGAGGCCCGACAGACCGAGCAGTACTTC
TRBD2	.	TRBV5-1	TRBJ2-3	CASSNGLAGSDTQYF	TGCGCCAGCAGCAACGGACTAGCGGGATCAGATACGCAGTATTTT